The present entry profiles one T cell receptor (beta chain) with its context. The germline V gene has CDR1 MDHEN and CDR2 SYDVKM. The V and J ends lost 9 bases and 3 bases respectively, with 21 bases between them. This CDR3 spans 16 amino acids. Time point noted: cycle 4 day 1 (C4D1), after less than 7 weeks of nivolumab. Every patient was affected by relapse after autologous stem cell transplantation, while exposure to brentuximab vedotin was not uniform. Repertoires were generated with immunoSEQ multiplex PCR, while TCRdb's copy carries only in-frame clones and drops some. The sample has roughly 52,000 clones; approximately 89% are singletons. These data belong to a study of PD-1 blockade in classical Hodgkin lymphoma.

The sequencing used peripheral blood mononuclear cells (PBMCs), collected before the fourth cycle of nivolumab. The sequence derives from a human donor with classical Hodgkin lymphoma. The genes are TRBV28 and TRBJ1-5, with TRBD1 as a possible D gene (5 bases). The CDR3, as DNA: TGTGCCAGTGCCCCGCAGGGAAAAGGGATCAATCAGCCCCAGCATTTT. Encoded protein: CASAPQGKGINQPQHF.